A selection of T cell receptor beta chains follows, all from one sample in a study of blood T cells in healthy people across ages. TCRdb processed the 5' RACE reads anew with MiXCR; each CDR3 protein has one entry. The data hold hundreds of thousands of distinct CDR3 sequences, with roughly 25% observed a single time. This sample was also put to use in a study of T cells of mothers and their children.

Sequenced sample: blood. Every receptor here comes from a boy aged 10-17 years in good health. Both conserved end residues are part of each CDR3. Part of the rows lack a size; the others show once, few, many or a class for expanded clones.

abundance: once
v_gene: TRBV4-1
CDR3aa: CASSRESTGGETQYF

abundance: -
v_gene: TRBV29-1
CDR3aa: CSENESGTGGLVNQPQHF

abundance: few
v_gene: TRBV30
CDR3aa: CAWGADRLNTEAFF

abundance: once
v_gene: TRBV12-3/TRBV12-4
CDR3aa: CASSSRTAPSYEQYF

abundance: few
v_gene: TRBV12-3/TRBV12-4
CDR3aa: CASSSVAGGEDEQFF

abundance: -
v_gene: TRBV6-1
CDR3aa: CASLQFGSYEQYF

abundance: -
v_gene: TRBV11-2
CDR3aa: CASSFSSSGGGDTQYF

abundance: few
v_gene: TRBV29-1
CDR3aa: CSGAHTGSEQYF

abundance: few
v_gene: TRBV13
CDR3aa: CASSRGTGGYGYTF

abundance: -
v_gene: TRBV15
CDR3aa: CATSKPGQGPNQPQHF

abundance: few
v_gene: TRBV5-1
CDR3aa: CASSSTSGGTLNEQFF

abundance: once
v_gene: TRBV6-1
CDR3aa: CASSHRDRVVNEQFF